These T cell receptor beta chains were read from a single sample in a study of blood T cell repertoires in COVID-19. The protocol was immunoSEQ multiplex PCR, while the TCRdb copy is restricted to in-frame clones and leaves out a portion. The table includes under 200,000 clones, about 90% detected once. The sequenced sample was peripheral blood. Receptor source: a man aged 18-30 years with active or convalescent COVID-19. Each CDR3 is given with its conserved first and last residue. Each record gives: V gene, J gene, CDR3 protein.

TRBV30	TRBJ1-6	CAWRGTGESPLHF
TRBV12-1	TRBJ2-5	CASSPRLARQETQYF
TRBV7-9	TRBJ1-1	CASSLAKGGAFF
TRBV19	TRBJ2-7	CASTAPGQGAREQYF
TRBV5-4	TRBJ1-5	CASSLRQGSNQPQHF
TRBV6-5	TRBJ2-3	CASSYASGGADTQYF
TRBV19	TRBJ2-1	CASSMSLGNSYNEQFF
TRBV7-2	TRBJ1-2	CASSSGLWHRPNYGYTF
TRBV5-4	TRBJ2-7	CASSFWGLNYEQYF
TRBV5-1	TRBJ1-3	CASSPTGTGTGNTIYF
TRBV6-5	TRBJ1-5	CASRFQGESNQPQHF
TRBV2	TRBJ2-2	CASMKDSGTQNTGELFF
TRBV5-6	TRBJ1-5	CASSLGRDNRLHF
TRBV5-1	TRBJ1-6	CASSSDGQNNSPLHF
TRBV7-3	TRBJ1-5	CASSLDINQPQHF